This T cell receptor beta chain was captured by sequencing in a study of T cell responses to AZD1222 COVID-19 vaccine. The V segment lost 5 bases and the J segment 2 bases; nucleotides outside the gene matches: 3. Per germline, CDR1 GTSNPN and CDR2 SVGIG (reference sequence). CDR3 length: 14 residues. Sequencing used immunoSEQ multiplex PCR; TCRdb keeps in-frame clones, though not all of them. The sample has 70,000 to 80,000 clones; 75% to 90% are singletons. Comments on this clone: Its target is unknown.

General study findings and limits: Spike-wide coverage was observed for vaccine-associated CD4 TCRs, with dominant responses at 160-218 and 743-854. The study identified only five to seven AZD1222 recipients as seropositive at baseline. Targeting of unmutated variant regions was reportedly seen in nearly half of spike-specific TCRs.

The chain uses TRBV30 and TRBJ2-2; TRBD1 aligns across 9 bases. The sample was peripheral blood, taken on day 0 of AZD1222 vaccination. The clonotype originates from an adult in good health. CDR3 region: CAWPGQGNTGELFF. DNA of the CDR3: TGTGCCTGGCCGGGACAGGGAAACACCGGGGAGCTGTTTTTT.